This is a list of T cell receptor beta chains from one sample in a study of T cell responses to AZD1222 COVID-19 vaccine. The protocol was immunoSEQ multiplex PCR, while the TCRdb copy is restricted to in-frame clones and leaves out a portion. The repertoire holds about 150,000 clones, with 90% as singletons. The sequences come from peripheral blood, collected on day 0 of AZD1222 vaccination. The receptors originated from an adult in good health. Each CDR3 is given with its conserved first and last residue. The order of the fields is clone size, J gene, D gene, V gene, CDR3 protein, CDR3 DNA. The D gene is left open where the match is weak. Part of the rows lack a size; the others show once, few, many or a class for expanded clones.

>NA|TRBJ1-2|NA|TRBV14
CASSPALGSGYTF
TGTGCCAGCAGCCCCGCGCTAGGGTCGGGCTACACCTTC
>NA|TRBJ2-3|TRBD2|TRBV27
CASSSGTSGYTDTQYF
TGTGCCAGCAGTTCCGGGACTAGCGGCTACACAGATACGCAGTATTTT
>NA|TRBJ1-4|TRBD1|TRBV7-9
CASSARDRGDEKLFF
TGTGCCAGCAGCGCGAGAGACAGGGGTGATGAAAAACTGTTTTTT
>NA|TRBJ2-2|NA|TRBV4-2
CASSQVLNTGELFF
TGTGCCAGCAGCCAAGTCCTGAACACCGGGGAGCTGTTTTTT
>NA|TRBJ1-2|NA|TRBV5-1
CASSLDARISLYGYTF
TGCGCCAGCAGCTTGGATGCCAGGATTTCTCTTTATGGCTACACCTTC
>NA|TRBJ1-5|NA|TRBV15
CATSTTGEADQPQHF
TGTGCCACCAGCACTACAGGCGAGGCGGATCAGCCCCAGCATTTT
>NA|TRBJ1-1|NA|TRBV7-9
CASSSWAVGNTEAFF
TGTGCCAGCAGCTCATGGGCGGTTGGGAACACTGAAGCTTTCTTT
>NA|TRBJ2-2|NA|TRBV5-1
CASSFSMNTGELFF
TGCGCCAGCAGCTTCAGCATGAACACCGGGGAGCTGTTTTTT
>NA|TRBJ2-7|NA|TRBV6-5
CASSSHPGAYEQYF
TGTGCCAGCAGTTCCCATCCGGGGGCCTACGAGCAGTACTTC
>NA|TRBJ2-5|TRBD2|TRBV15
CATSRDRGTSARETQYF
TGTGCCACCAGCAGAGATCGGGGGACTAGCGCCAGAGAGACCCAGTACTTC
>NA|TRBJ2-2|TRBD1|TRBV2
CASSMTGWTGELFF
TGTGCCAGCAGTATGACAGGGTGGACCGGGGAGCTGTTTTTT
>NA|TRBJ2-2|TRBD1|TRBV6-5
CASRLGQGNTGELFF
TGTGCCAGCAGGCTGGGACAGGGAAACACCGGGGAGCTGTTTTTT
>once|TRBJ2-2|TRBD1|TRBV28
CASSYRTGAAGELFF
TGTGCCAGCAGTTATCGGACAGGGGCGGCCGGGGAGCTGTTTTTT
>once|TRBJ1-4|NA|TRBV2
CASSDYGVYEKLFF
TGTGCCAGCAGTGACTACGGGGTATATGAAAAACTGTTTTTT
>once|TRBJ1-1|NA|TRBV7-2
CASSLAGILNTEAFF
TGTGCCAGCAGCTTAGCGGGGATTCTGAACACTGAAGCTTTCTTT
>NA|TRBJ1-5|NA|TRBV7-9
CASWAGSFVNQPQHF
TGTGCCAGCTGGGCCGGGAGCTTTGTCAATCAGCCCCAGCATTTT
>once|TRBJ1-1|NA|TRBV27
CASSANRVRSNTEAFF
TGTGCCAGCAGTGCAAACAGGGTACGTTCGAACACTGAAGCTTTCTTT
>NA|TRBJ2-7|NA|TRBV7-2
CASSPGGRYEQYF
TGTGCCAGCAGCCCCGGGGGCCGCTACGAGCAGTACTTC
>NA|TRBJ1-1|TRBD1|TRBV6-5
CAIGQGDLKAFF
TGTGCCATCGGACAGGGGGATTTAAAAGCTTTCTTT
>NA|TRBJ1-3|NA|TRBV7-9
CASTSSRELSGNTIYF
TGTGCCAGCACCTCCTCCAGGGAACTTTCTGGAAACACCATATATTTT
>NA|TRBJ2-3|TRBD2|TRBV19
CASSIGIAGVLTDTQYF
TGTGCCAGTAGTATCGGAATAGCGGGAGTTCTTACAGATACGCAGTATTTT
>NA|TRBJ2-7|NA|TRBV19
CASRHRVGSDYEQYF
TGTGCCAGTAGACACCGAGTGGGTTCGGACTACGAGCAGTACTTC
>NA|TRBJ2-3|NA|TRBV7-6
CASSPSTDTQYF
TGTGCCAGCAGCCCAAGCACAGATACGCAGTATTTT
>NA|TRBJ1-1|NA|TRBV7-2
CASSFRGGTEAFF
TGTGCCAGCAGCTTTCGGGGAGGCACTGAAGCTTTCTTT
>NA|TRBJ2-1|NA|TRBV24-1
CATSESYNEQFF
TGTGCCACCAGTGAGTCATACAATGAGCAGTTCTTC
>NA|TRBJ1-1|TRBD1|TRBV18
CASSPGQLVMNTEAFF
TGTGCCAGCTCACCGGGACAGCTAGTTATGAACACTGAAGCTTTCTTT
>NA|TRBJ2-7|NA|TRBV7-9
CASSPRYEQYF
TGTGCCAGCAGCCCACGCTACGAGCAGTACTTC
>NA|TRBJ2-3|NA|TRBV7-2
CASSSTGPTDTQYF
TGTGCCAGCAGCTCTACCGGTCCCACAGATACGCAGTATTTT
>NA|TRBJ1-1|NA|TRBV18
CASSPSPSNTEAFF
TGTGCCAGCTCACCTTCACCGTCGAACACTGAAGCTTTCTTT
>NA|TRBJ1-1|NA|TRBV19
CASSILQENTEAFF
TGTGCCAGTAGTATTCTCCAGGAGAACACTGAAGCTTTCTTT
>NA|TRBJ2-3|NA|TRBV7-9
CASSPPSLNTQYF
TGTGCCAGCAGCCCCCCTAGTTTGAATACGCAGTATTTT
>NA|TRBJ1-1|NA|TRBV5-1
CASSLGIVGTEAFF
TGCGCCAGCAGCTTGGGGATAGTTGGCACTGAAGCTTTCTTT
>NA|TRBJ1-5|NA|TRBV28
CASSLLGYGDSNQPQHF
TGTGCCAGCAGTTTATTGGGGTACGGGGATAGCAATCAGCCCCAGCATTTT
>NA|TRBJ1-2|NA|TRBV4-1
CASSQGPMKRDPISYGYTF
TGCGCCAGCAGCCAAGGCCCCATGAAGAGGGACCCCATTTCCTATGGCTACACCTTC
>NA|TRBJ2-1|NA|TRBV9
CASSVDAYGYEQFF
TGTGCCAGCAGCGTAGATGCGTATGGCTATGAGCAGTTCTTC
>NA|TRBJ2-3|NA|TRBV6-2/TRBV6-3
CASSYPSIPDTQYF
TGTGCCAGCAGTTACCCCTCAATCCCAGATACGCAGTATTTT
>NA|TRBJ1-4|TRBD1|TRBV10-3
CAIRQGQGAEKLFF
TGTGCCATCAGGCAGGGGCAGGGGGCGGAAAAACTGTTTTTT